What follows are 29 T cell receptor beta chains derived from one specimen sequenced in a study of CD8 T cells in Susac syndrome. With random hexamers, about 0.45 to 1 ug RNA was reverse transcribed. Using its own MiXCR run on the immunoSEQ multiplex PCR reads, TCRdb lists one record per CDR3 protein. Among around 190,000 distinct CDR3 sequences listed, approximately 94% were seen once. Sequenced input: CD4+ T cells from PBMCs. Receptors were obtained from a human donor in good health.

The chain recombines TRBV20-1 with TRBJ2-5; D not resolved. Germline CDR1 DFQATT, CDR2 SNEGSKA (reference sequence). Between the trimmed V and J ends, which lost 5 bases and 5 bases, there was a span of 12 bases. This CDR3 has 12 amino acids. The CDR3 spells CSARPYAETQYF. CDR3 in DNA: TGCAGTGCTCGCCCCTACGCGGAGACCCAGTACTTC.

The gene calls are TRBV20-1 and TRBJ2-7, with 8 nucleotides matching TRBD2. CDR3 length: 13 residues. CDR1 and CDR2 from the germline V gene are DFQATT and SNEGSKA (reference sequence). J gave up 2 bases and V 5 bases, and 5 bases lay outside the gene matches. The CDR3 spells CSAPQAGAYEQYF. The CDR3 nucleotides read TGCAGTGCTCCACAAGCGGGGGCCTACGAGCAGTACTTC.

CDR3 sequence (DNA): TGTGCCAGTAGTCACCGGGACCTTGAAGCTTTCTTT. Its protein is CASSHRDLEAFF. The chain combines TRBV19 with TRBJ1-1, with a weak D call TRBD1 (5 bases). V was cut by 5 bases and J by 7 bases, with 11 bases left in between. This CDR3 has 12 residues. Germline V gene sequence: CDR1 LNHDA, CDR2 SQIVND (reference sequence).

The V and J genes are TRBV11-3 and TRBJ2-2; D gene unclear. The CDR3 consists of 13 residues. Trimming cost V 4 bases and J 7 bases, with 10 bases left between them. CDR1 and CDR2 from the germline V gene are SGHNT and YENEEA. CDR3 protein: CASSSTVNGELFF. The CDR3 nucleotides are TGTGCCAGCAGCTCCACAGTTAACGGGGAGCTGTTTTTT.

The chain combines TRBV10-3 with TRBJ2-7; 7 positions agree with TRBD1. The junction had 4 bases not matched to a gene; V was cut back by 6 bases and J by 2 bases. The CDR3 is 13 residues long. CDR1 and CDR2 from the germline V gene are ENHRY and SYGVKD. The CDR3 region is CAISRGGPYEQYF. CDR3 nucleotides: TGTGCCATCAGCAGAGGGGGCCCCTACGAGCAGTACTTC.

The rearrangement joins TRBV6-2 or TRBV6-3 to TRBJ2-7; maybe TRBD2 (7 bases). The V end lost 6 bases, the J end lost 5 bases, and 14 bases lay between the germline ends. The germline CDR1 and CDR2 sequences are MNHEY and SVGEGT. The length of the CDR3 is 13 residues. The CDR3 region is CASSPAGADEQYV. DNA for the CDR3: TGTGCCAGCAGCCCCGCGGGGGCGGACGAGCAGTACGTC.

J is TRBJ1-5 and V is TRBV6-6; possibly TRBD1 for D (6 bases). With 6 bases removed from V and 0 bases from J, the gap between germline ends came to 12 bases. The germline CDR1 and CDR2 sequences are MNHNY and SVGAGI (reference sequence). CDR3 size: 15 residues. The CDR3 sequence is CASRAGEYSNQPQHF. CDR3 nucleotides: TGTGCCAGCAGGGCAGGGGAATATAGCAATCAGCCCCAGCATTTT.

This chain links TRBV30 with TRBJ2-6; unclear D gene. CDR3 length equals 13 residues. Deletions cut 5 bases from V and 0 bases from J, with 5 bases between. Looked up from germline, CDR1 is GTSNPN and CDR2 is SVGIG (reference sequence). The CDR3, as DNA: TGTGCCTGGGCAAACTCTGGGGCCAACGTCCTGACTTTC. Amino acids: CAWANSGANVLTF.

The chain carries TRBV12-3 or TRBV12-4 and TRBJ2-2; unclear D gene. Trimming stripped 3 bases from V and 8 bases from J, with 10 bases between. The CDR3 contains 13 residues. CDR3 residues: CASSLMTGGELFF. The CDR3 region has the DNA TGTGCCAGCAGTTTGATGACCGGGGGGGAGCTGTTTTTT.

V and J are TRBV11-2 and TRBJ2-5, with D possibly being TRBD1 (6 bases). The CDR3 runs to 14 residues. The V gene lost 1 base and the J gene lost 5 bases, with 11 bases spanning the gap. Looked up from germline, CDR1 is SGHAT and CDR2 is FQNNGV. CDR3 sequence: CASSLVGRGETQYF. CDR3 in DNA: TGTGCCAGCAGCTTAGTGGGCAGGGGTGAGACCCAGTACTTC.

V usage is TRBV27 and J usage is TRBJ1-6; 7 bases are shared with TRBD1. Germline V CDR1 and CDR2: MNHEY, SMNVEV (reference sequence). The CDR3 is 14 residues long. Trimming at V came to 6 bases and at J to 9 bases, leaving 8 bases not matched to a gene. This CDR3 reads CASSLGQDPSPLHF. CDR3 DNA: TGTGCCAGCAGCCTTGGACAGGATCCTTCACCCCTCCACTTT.

CDR3 bases: TGTGCCAGCAGTGACGACGACTTCTCTGGGGCCAACGTCCTGACTTTC. Protein sequence: CASSDDDFSGANVLTF. The gene calls are TRBV25-1 and TRBJ2-6; D not resolved. V lost 3 bases to trimming and J lost 0 bases, with 9 bases between them. The CDR3 is 16 residues long. Looked up from germline, CDR1 is MGHDK and CDR2 is SYGVNS.

The genes are TRBV12-3 or TRBV12-4 and TRBJ1-2; TRBD1 matches at 7 bases. V trimming: 0 bases; J trimming: 2 bases; junction bases outside the gene matches: 6. The CDR3 has 16 amino acids. The CDR3 reads CASSLAGGAGNYGYTF. In DNA form, the CDR3 reads TGTGCCAGCAGTTTAGCAGGGGGCGCAGGAAACTATGGCTACACCTTC.

The gene calls are TRBV30 and TRBJ1-2, with no clear D. The CDR3 has 14 residues. Trimming left V 4 bases short and J 8 bases short, with 20 bases between. Per the germline V gene, CDR1 is GTSNPN and CDR2 is SVGIG (reference sequence). This CDR3 reads CAWTRPVLVFGYTF. The CDR3 DNA follows: TGTGCCTGGACCCGTCCCGTTCTCGTGTTCGGCTACACCTTC.

This chain connects TRBV6-5 to TRBJ1-1, with no clear D. The germline V and J ends were trimmed by 0 bases and 7 bases, with 9 bases remaining between them. This CDR3 is built from 13 residues. Germline-derived CDR1 and CDR2 are MNHEY and SVGAGI. Written as DNA, the CDR3 is TGTGCCAGCAGTTACTCGGGTGTAAGTGAAGCTTTCTTT. Residues: CASSYSGVSEAFF.

The gene calls are TRBV29-1 and TRBJ2-4; D is undetermined. Trimming stripped 3 bases from V and 0 bases from J, with 18 bases between. The CDR3 totals 17 residues. The germline gives CDR1 SQVTM, CDR2 ANQGSEA. The CDR3 DNA follows: TGCAGCGTTGAGGCGCAGAAAAAGGATCTAGCCAAAAACATTCAGTACTTC. It codes for CSVEAQKKDLAKNIQYF.

This chain joins TRBV5-1 and TRBJ1-2, with D maybe TRBD1 (6 bases). Looked up from germline, CDR1 is SGHRS and CDR2 is YFSETQ. The CDR3 has 14 residues. The germline V and J ends were trimmed by 3 bases and 7 bases, with 16 bases remaining between them. The CDR3 spells CASSSRGSSSGYTF. DNA for the CDR3: TGCGCCAGCAGCTCCAGGGGATCTTCAAGTGGCTACACCTTC.

V usage is TRBV5-1 and J usage is TRBJ1-5, with D tentatively TRBD1 (5 bases). Between the trimmed V and J ends, which lost 7 bases and 0 bases, there was a span of 11 bases. The CDR3 totals 14 residues. Germline assignment: CDR1 SGHRS and CDR2 YFSETQ. The CDR3 is CASSAGASNQPQHF. DNA for the CDR3: TGCGCCAGCTCGGCTGGGGCTAGCAATCAGCCCCAGCATTTT.

The V gene is TRBV28, the J gene TRBJ1-2; 9 nucleotides align to TRBD1. The germline CDR1 and CDR2 sequences are MDHEN and SYDVKM. The length of the CDR3 is 14 residues. After removal of 6 bases from V and 6 bases from J, the junction contained 8 bases not matched to a gene. CDR3 amino acids: CASSQQGARDGYTF. CDR3 sequence (DNA): TGTGCCAGCAGCCAACAGGGGGCGAGGGATGGCTACACCTTC.

The chain links TRBV3-1 to TRBJ2-7, with D tentatively TRBD1 or TRBD2 (5 bases each). Trimming pared 0 bases from V and 1 base from J, leaving 13 bases between. The CDR3 is 16 amino acids. Germline loops: CDR1 LGHDT, CDR2 YNNKEL (reference sequence). In nucleotides, the CDR3 is TGTGCCAGCAGCCAAGACGGGGCAGGGAAGTCCTACGAGCAGTACTTC. Residues: CASSQDGAGKSYEQYF.

V usage is TRBV6-5 and J usage is TRBJ2-2; perhaps TRBD1 as D (6 bases). Trimming cost V 2 bases and J 3 bases, with 10 bases left between them. The CDR3 runs to 15 residues. Germline CDR1 is MNHEY and CDR2 is SVGAGI. CDR3 sequence (DNA): TGTGCCAGCAGTTACGGGGGCGCGGACACCGGGGAGCTGTTTTTT. Amino acid sequence: CASSYGGADTGELFF.

The chain joins TRBV5-1 to TRBJ2-4, with 8 positions matching TRBD1. This CDR3 is 14 amino acids long. V dropped 3 bases and J dropped 8; count of bases not matched to a gene: 7. Germline lookup yields CDR1 SGHRS and CDR2 YFSETQ. This CDR3 reads CASSSTGVRDIQYF. For the CDR3, the DNA is TGCGCCAGCAGCTCGACAGGGGTCAGGGACATTCAGTACTTC. Full variable domain (missing parts from reference TRBV5-1 and TRBJ2-4): KAGVTQTPRYLIKTRGQQVTLSCSPISGHRSVSWYQQTPGQGLQFLFEYFSETQRNKGNFPGRFSGRQFSNSRSEMNVSTLELGDSALYLCASSSTGVRDIQYFGAGTRLSVL.

This clonotype has more than one count but fewer than ten. This chain joins TRBV7-2 and TRBJ1-1, with a weak D call TRBD1 (5 bases). CDR1 is SGHTA and CDR2 is FQGNSA in the germline V gene. Trimming took 5 bases from V and 7 from J, leaving 14 bases between them. CDR3 length equals 13 residues. The CDR3 sequence: CASSADRRYEAFF. The CDR3 coding sequence is TGTGCCAGCAGCGCCGACAGAAGATATGAAGCTTTCTTT. Using reference TRBV7-2 and TRBJ1-1 for the parts outside the CDR3, the full variable domain is GAGVSQSPSNKVTEKGKDVELRCDPISGHTALYWYRQSLGQGLEFLIYFQGNSAPDKSGLPSDRFSAERTGGSVSTLTIQRTQQEDSAVYLCASSADRRYEAFFGQGTRLTVV.

The chain carries TRBV7-2 and TRBJ2-3; 7 bases are shared with TRBD2. This CDR3 has 14 amino acids. Germline CDR1 SGHTA, CDR2 FQGNSA. V was clipped by 1 base and J by 4 bases; unmatched bases: 2. The CDR3 DNA is TGTGCCAGCAGCTTAGATCGGGGGGCAGATACGCAGTATTTT. This sequence encodes CASSLDRGADTQYF.

Concerning this clonotype: One end of the junction varies from germline; a read error may be responsible. This rearrangement joins TRBV5-6 to TRBJ1-2; D is perhaps TRBD1 (5 bases). Germline lookup yields CDR1 SGHDT and CDR2 YYEEEE. The CDR3 covers 16 residues. The CDR3 sequence is CASSPGTDLYIYRYTF. The CDR3 DNA reads as TGTGCCAGCAGCCCCGGGACGGACCTATATATCTATCGCTACACCTTC.

This clonotype was counted once. CDR3 region: CASSQLAAITDTQYF. The CDR3 nucleotides are TGCGCCAGCAGCCAACTAGCGGCAATCACAGATACGCAGTATTTT. The rearrangement uses TRBV5-1 and TRBJ2-3; 8 bases agree with TRBD2. The length of the CDR3 is 15 residues. With V trimmed by 4 bases and J by 2 bases, 6 bases remained unmatched. The germline V gene encodes CDR1 SGHRS and CDR2 YFSETQ.

The V call is TRBV15, the J call TRBJ1-1, with no clear D. The CDR3 totals 12 residues. The V end was cut by 0 bases, the J end by 6 bases, with 5 bases between. From germline, CDR1 is LNHNV and CDR2 YYDKDF (reference sequence). The CDR3 protein is CATSRDGPEAFF. In DNA, the CDR3 is TGTGCCACCAGCAGAGATGGACCTGAAGCTTTCTTT.

The chain joins TRBV7-2 to TRBJ2-5, with 15 nucleotides matching TRBD2. Germline trimming cut 4 bases from V and 2 bases from J; bases unmatched to any gene: 2. The CDR3 is made up of 16 amino acids. Germline assignment: CDR1 SGHTA and CDR2 FQGNSA. DNA of the CDR3: TGTGCCAGCAGCTGGACTAGCGGGGGGGTACAAGAGACCCAGTACTTC. This codes for CASSWTSGGVQETQYF.

This rearrangement joins TRBV12-3 or TRBV12-4 to TRBJ2-1, with 9 bases matching TRBD2. The CDR3 totals 14 residues. Unmatched junction bases numbered 7, after V lost 3 bases and J lost 10 bases. CDR3 region: CASSFAGGPGEQFF. CDR3 coding DNA: TGTGCCAGCAGTTTTGCGGGGGGGCCTGGAGAGCAGTTCTTC.